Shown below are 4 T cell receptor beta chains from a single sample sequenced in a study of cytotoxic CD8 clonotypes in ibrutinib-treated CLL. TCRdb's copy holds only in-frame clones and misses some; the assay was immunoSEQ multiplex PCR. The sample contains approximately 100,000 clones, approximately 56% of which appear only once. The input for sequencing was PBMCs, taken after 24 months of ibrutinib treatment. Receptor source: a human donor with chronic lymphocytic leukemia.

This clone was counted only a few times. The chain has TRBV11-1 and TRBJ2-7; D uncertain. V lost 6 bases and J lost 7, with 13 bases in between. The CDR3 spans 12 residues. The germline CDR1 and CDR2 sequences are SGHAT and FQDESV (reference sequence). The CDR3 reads CASSQSFGEQYF. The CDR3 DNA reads TGTGCCAGCAGTCAATCCTTCGGTGAGCAGTACTTC. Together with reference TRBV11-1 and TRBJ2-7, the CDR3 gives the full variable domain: EAEVAQSPRYKITEKSQAVAFWCDPISGHATLYWYRQILGQGPELLVQFQDESVVDDSQLPKDRFSAERLKGVDSTLKIQPAELGDSAMYLCASSQSFGEQYFGPGTRLTVT.

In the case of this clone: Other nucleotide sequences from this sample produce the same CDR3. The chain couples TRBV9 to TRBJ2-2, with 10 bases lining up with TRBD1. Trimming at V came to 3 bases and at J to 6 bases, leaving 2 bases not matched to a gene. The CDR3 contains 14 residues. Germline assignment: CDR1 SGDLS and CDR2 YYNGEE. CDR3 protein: CASSEGQGAGELFF. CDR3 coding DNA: TGTGCCAGCAGCGAAGGACAGGGGGCCGGGGAGCTGTTTTTT. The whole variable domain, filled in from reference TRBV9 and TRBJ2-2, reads DSGVTQTPKHLITATGQRVTLRCSPRSGDLSVYWYQQSLDQGLQFLIQYYNGEERAKGNILERFSAQQFPDLHSELNLSSLELGDSALYFCASSEGQGAGELFFGEGSRLTVL.

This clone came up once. The CDR3 coding sequence is TGTGCCTGGGGTCCCAGGGGTGGAAACACCATATATTTT. It codes for CAWGPRGGNTIYF. V and J are TRBV30 and TRBJ1-3, with a tentative D call TRBD1 (6 bases). Germline-derived CDR1 and CDR2 are GTSNPN and SVGIG (reference sequence). The V end lost 5 bases, the J end lost 3 bases, and 11 bases lay between the germline ends. The CDR3 consists of 13 residues. Full variable domain (missing parts from reference TRBV30 and TRBJ1-3): SQTIHQWPATLVQPVGSPLSLECTVEGTSNPNLYWYRQAAGRGLQLLFYSVGIGQISSEVPQNLSASRPQDRQFILSSKKLLLSDSGFYLCAWGPRGGNTIYFGEGSWLTVV.

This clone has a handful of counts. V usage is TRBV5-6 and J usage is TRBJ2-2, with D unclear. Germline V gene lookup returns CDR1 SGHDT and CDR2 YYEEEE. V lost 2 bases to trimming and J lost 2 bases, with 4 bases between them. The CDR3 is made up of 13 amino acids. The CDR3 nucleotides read TGTGCCAGCAGCTTTTATAACACCGGGGAGCTGTTTTTT. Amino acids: CASSFYNTGELFF.